This T cell receptor (beta chain) is drawn from a study of vaccination effects on CD4 cells after COVID-19. Study-level background: Two doses of BNT162b2 or mRNA-1273 vaccine were administered to participants. Study outcomes and limitations: Marked clonal contraction was seen in infection- and vaccine-induced clones late after vaccination.

Points on this clone: No antigen is known for it.

The assay was immunoSEQ multiplex PCR, and TCRdb's table has in-frame clones only and misses some. Among about 45,000 clones listed, approximately 70% were seen once. Ahead of sequencing, the ViraFEST assay grew antigen-specific CD4+ T cells using viral peptide pools. Investigators separated out CD4+ T cells once 9 to 11 days of culture had passed. The person was diagnosed with PCR-confirmed SARS-CoV-2 infection between March and December 2020. Wells each received under 2.5 million PBMC, cultured with about 9.3 IU/ml IL-2 and about 10 ug/ml peptides. The germline V and J ends were trimmed by 10 bases and 1 base, with 16 bases remaining between them. The CDR3 loop spans 14 amino acids. Germline V gives CDR1 MRHNA, CDR2 SNTAGT.

The input for sequencing was CD4+ T cells from PBMCs cultured with a peptide pool, taken before COVID-19 vaccination. The V call is TRBV6-4, the J call TRBJ1-2; no clear D gene. The sequence was collected from a human donor who had a prior SARS-CoV-2 infection. The CDR3: CATPSPEGNYGYTF. The CDR3 DNA is TGTGCCACCCCAAGCCCCGAAGGTAACTATGGCTACACCTTC.